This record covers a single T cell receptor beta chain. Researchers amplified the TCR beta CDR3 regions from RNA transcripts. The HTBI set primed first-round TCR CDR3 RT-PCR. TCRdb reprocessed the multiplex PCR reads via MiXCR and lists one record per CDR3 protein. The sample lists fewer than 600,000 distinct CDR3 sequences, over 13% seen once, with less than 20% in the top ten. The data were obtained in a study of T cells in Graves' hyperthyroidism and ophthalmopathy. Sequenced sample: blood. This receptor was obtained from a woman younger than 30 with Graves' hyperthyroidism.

The CDR3 DNA reads TGTGCCAGCAGCGCTAGCGGGGGCTACACAGATACGCAGTATTTT. It encodes CASSASGGYTDTQYF. The chain recombines TRBV9 with TRBJ2-3; 10 bases agree with TRBD2. The CDR3 spans 15 residues. Germline V lookup: CDR1 SGDLS, CDR2 YYNGEE. Trimming removed 3 bases from V and 2 bases from J; junction bases left unmatched: 3.